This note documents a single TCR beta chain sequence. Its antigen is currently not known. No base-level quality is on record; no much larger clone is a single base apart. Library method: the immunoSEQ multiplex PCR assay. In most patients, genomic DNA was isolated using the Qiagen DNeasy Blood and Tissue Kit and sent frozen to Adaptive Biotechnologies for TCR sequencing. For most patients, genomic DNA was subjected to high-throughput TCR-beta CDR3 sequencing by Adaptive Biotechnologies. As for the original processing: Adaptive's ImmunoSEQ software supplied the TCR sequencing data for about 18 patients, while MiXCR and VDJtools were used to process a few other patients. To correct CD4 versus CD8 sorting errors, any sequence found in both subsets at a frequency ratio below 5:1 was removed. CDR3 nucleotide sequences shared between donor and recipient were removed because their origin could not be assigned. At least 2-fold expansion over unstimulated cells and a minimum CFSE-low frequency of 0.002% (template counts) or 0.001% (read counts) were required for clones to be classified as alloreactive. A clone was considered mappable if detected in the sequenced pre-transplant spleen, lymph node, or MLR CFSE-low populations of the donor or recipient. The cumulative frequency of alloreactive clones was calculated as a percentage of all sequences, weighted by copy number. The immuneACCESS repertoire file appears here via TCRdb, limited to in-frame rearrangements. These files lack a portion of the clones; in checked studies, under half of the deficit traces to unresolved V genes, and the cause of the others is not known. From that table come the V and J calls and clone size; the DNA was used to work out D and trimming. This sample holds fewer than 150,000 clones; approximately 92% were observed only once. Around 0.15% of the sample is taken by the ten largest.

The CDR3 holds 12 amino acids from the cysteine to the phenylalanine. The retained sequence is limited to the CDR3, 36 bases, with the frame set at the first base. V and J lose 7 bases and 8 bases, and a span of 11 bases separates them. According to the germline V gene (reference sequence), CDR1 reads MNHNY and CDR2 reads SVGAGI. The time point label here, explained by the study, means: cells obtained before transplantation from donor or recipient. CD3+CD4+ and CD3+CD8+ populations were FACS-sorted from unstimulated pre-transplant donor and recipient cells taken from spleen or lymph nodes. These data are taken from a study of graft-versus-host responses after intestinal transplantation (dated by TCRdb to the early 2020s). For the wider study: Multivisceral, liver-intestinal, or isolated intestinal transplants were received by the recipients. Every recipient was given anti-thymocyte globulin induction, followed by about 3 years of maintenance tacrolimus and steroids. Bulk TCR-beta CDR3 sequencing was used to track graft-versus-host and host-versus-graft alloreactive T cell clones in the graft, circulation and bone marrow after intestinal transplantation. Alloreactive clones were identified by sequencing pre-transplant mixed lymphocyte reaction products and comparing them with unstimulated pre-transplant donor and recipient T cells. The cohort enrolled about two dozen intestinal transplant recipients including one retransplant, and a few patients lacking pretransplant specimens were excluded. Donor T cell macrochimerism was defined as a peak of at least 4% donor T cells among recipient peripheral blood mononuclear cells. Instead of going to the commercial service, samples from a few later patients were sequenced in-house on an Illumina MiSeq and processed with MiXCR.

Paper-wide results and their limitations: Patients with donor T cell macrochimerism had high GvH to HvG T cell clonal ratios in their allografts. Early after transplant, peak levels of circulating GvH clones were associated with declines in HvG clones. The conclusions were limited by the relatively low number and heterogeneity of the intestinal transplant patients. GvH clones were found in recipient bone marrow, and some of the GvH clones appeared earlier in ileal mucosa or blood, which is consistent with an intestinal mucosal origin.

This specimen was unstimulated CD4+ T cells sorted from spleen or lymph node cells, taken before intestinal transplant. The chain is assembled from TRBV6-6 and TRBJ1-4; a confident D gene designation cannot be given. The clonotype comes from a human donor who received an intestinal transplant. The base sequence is TGTGCCAGCACGAGATCTCCCGAAAAACTGTTTTTT. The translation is CASTRSPEKLFF.